A single sample is the source of the 27 T cell receptor beta chains below, sequenced in a study of T-cell memory formation after mild COVID-19. TCRdb fed the 5' RACE reads into MiXCR, producing one record per CDR3 protein. The sample yields about 140,000 distinct CDR3 sequences, approximately 14% seen once. Sequenced: PBMCs or a T cell subset sorted from them (not recorded which). Receptor source: an adult woman who had mild COVID-19 (a few samples of this study predate the infection). Cell type and time point are not known.

This clonotype was detected a few times. The rearrangement links TRBV2 to TRBJ2-5, with 10 bases lining up with TRBD1. The germline V gene encodes CDR1 SNHLY and CDR2 FYNNEI. CDR3 length: 14 amino acids. Trimming cost V 4 bases and J 5 bases; bases outside gene matches: 4. CDR3 protein: CASSGQGAWETQYF. DNA for the CDR3: TGTGCCAGCAGTGGACAGGGGGCATGGGAGACCCAGTACTTC.

V usage is TRBV4-3 and J usage is TRBJ2-1; the D gene is possibly TRBD2 (7 bases). V was cut by 6 bases and J by 8 bases, with 11 bases left in between. This CDR3 is built from 12 residues. Germline V gene lookup returns CDR1 LGHNA and CDR2 YSLEER. CDR3 region: CASSDGGHEQFF. CDR3 sequence (DNA): TGCGCCAGCAGTGACGGGGGGCATGAGCAGTTCTTC.

The V and J genes are TRBV10-3 and TRBJ2-7; 9 bases are shared with TRBD2. Per germline, CDR1 ENHRY and CDR2 SYGVKD. CDR3 length equals 16 residues. With V trimmed by 2 bases and J by 0 bases, 5 bases remained unmatched. CDR3 in amino acids: CAISEVGSGGSYEQYF. The CDR3 region has the DNA TGTGCCATCAGTGAGGTTGGTAGCGGGGGCTCCTACGAGCAGTACTTC.

The chain links TRBV12-3 or TRBV12-4 to TRBJ2-5, with TRBD1 as a possible D gene (6 bases). Trimming pared 6 bases from V and 4 bases from J, leaving 15 bases between. This CDR3 is 14 amino acids long. The CDR3 DNA reads TGTGCCAGCAGCTACTCTGGGACACCAGAGACCCAGTACTTC. This sequence encodes CASSYSGTPETQYF.

This clonotype has more than one count but fewer than ten. The gene calls are TRBV3-1 and TRBJ2-3, with D tentatively TRBD1 or TRBD2 (6 bases each). CDR3 length: 16 residues. CDR1 and CDR2 (germline): LGHDT, YNNKEL (reference sequence). V was clipped by 6 bases and J by 0 bases, with 16 bases between them. The CDR3 sequence is CASSQTRGTSTDTQYF. The CDR3 region has the DNA TGTGCCAGCAGTCAAACAAGGGGGACTAGCACAGATACGCAGTATTTT.

The genes are TRBV5-1 and TRBJ2-7; 9 nucleotides match TRBD1. The CDR3 is 14 amino acids. The junction had 8 bases not matched to a gene; V was cut back by 6 bases and J by 4 bases. Germline-derived CDR1 and CDR2 are SGHRS and YFSETQ. For the CDR3, the DNA is TGCGCCAGCACCTCCCGGGACAGGGATTACGAGCAGTACTTC. This codes for CASTSRDRDYEQYF.

As regards this clonotype: This may arise from a read error, as a much more abundant clone is one base away. The chain is built from TRBV9 and TRBJ2-3; the match to TRBD2 covers 9 bases. This CDR3 has 17 amino acids. Per the germline V gene, CDR1 is SGDLS and CDR2 is YYNGEE. V trimming: 4 bases; J trimming: 4 bases; junction bases outside the gene matches: 13. This CDR3 reads CASSPGGSGSIADTQYF. The CDR3, as DNA: TGTGCCAGCAGCCCCGGGGGTAGCGGGAGTATAGCAGATACGCAGTATTTT. Variable domain in full (rest from reference TRBV9 and TRBJ2-3): DSGVTQTPKHLITATGQRVTLRCSPRSGDLSVYWYQQSLDQGLQFLIQYYNGEERAKGNILERFSAQQFPDLHSELNLSSLELGDSALYFCASSPGGSGSIADTQYFGPGTRLTVL.

The chain employs TRBV5-1 and TRBJ1-1, with D uncertain. The CDR3 spans 14 residues. Germline V lookup: CDR1 SGHRS, CDR2 YFSETQ. Trimming pared 2 bases from V and 6 bases from J, leaving 14 bases between. DNA of the CDR3: TGCGCCAGCAGCTTCGGTCCGTCGGTGGCTGAAGCTTTCTTT. Encoded protein: CASSFGPSVAEAFF.

This clonotype was counted a few times. CDR3 in amino acids: CASSLVPGGSTEAFF. CDR3 in DNA: TGCGCCAGCAGCTTGGTGCCAGGCGGAAGCACTGAAGCTTTCTTT. V gene TRBV5-1 combines with J gene TRBJ1-1; D not certain. The V and J ends lost 0 bases and 4 bases respectively, with 13 bases between them. Per the germline V gene, CDR1 is SGHRS and CDR2 is YFSETQ. This CDR3 comprises 15 residues. Complete variable domain (other parts from reference TRBV5-1 and TRBJ1-1): KAGVTQTPRYLIKTRGQQVTLSCSPISGHRSVSWYQQTPGQGLQFLFEYFSETQRNKGNFPGRFSGRQFSNSRSEMNVSTLELGDSALYLCASSLVPGGSTEAFFGQGTRLTVV.

In this sample, this clonotype turned up a few times. This rearrangement joins TRBV9 to TRBJ2-3, with D possibly TRBD1 on 9 matching bases. V was cut by 2 bases and J by 3 bases, with 19 bases left in between. Germline loops: CDR1 SGDLS, CDR2 YYNGEE. The CDR3 is made up of 17 amino acids. The CDR3 DNA reads as TGTGCCAGCAGCGTGAATAGCGGGACAGGGTGGACAGATACGCAGTATTTT. It translates to CASSVNSGTGWTDTQYF.

The chain employs TRBV7-9 and TRBJ2-7; weak D call: TRBD2 (6 bases). This CDR3 has 14 residues. CDR1 SEHNR and CDR2 FQNEAQ come from the germline V gene (reference sequence). V lost 6 bases and J lost 3, with 15 bases in between. The CDR3 loop reads CASSGGRTIYEQYF. CDR3 nucleotide sequence: TGTGCCAGCAGTGGGGGACGGACTATCTACGAGCAGTACTTC.

The rearrangement joins TRBV20-1 to TRBJ2-7, with TRBD1 identical over 9 bases. The CDR3 extends over 14 amino acids. Germline assignment: CDR1 DFQATT and CDR2 SNEGSKA (reference sequence). Trimming cost V 1 base and J 4 bases; bases outside gene matches: 5. The CDR3 is CSARVTGQGYEQYF. CDR3 in DNA: TGCAGTGCTAGAGTTACGGGACAGGGTTACGAGCAGTACTTC.

The table lists this clonotype with a count of one. The J gene is TRBJ2-2, the V gene TRBV25-1, with D possibly matching TRBD2 (6 bases). This CDR3 comprises 19 residues. V was shortened by 3 bases and J by 3 bases, with 23 bases between the two germline ends. The germline gives CDR1 MGHDK, CDR2 SYGVNS. CDR3 DNA sequence: TGTGCCAGCAGTGAGGGGCCTCTGGGGACTTGGGGCCACACCGGGGAGCTGTTTTTT. This sequence encodes CASSEGPLGTWGHTGELFF.

The chain carries TRBV12-3 or TRBV12-4 and TRBJ2-7; D is undetermined. CDR3 length equals 12 residues. V lost 4 bases to trimming and J lost 6 bases, with 10 bases between them. DNA of the CDR3: TGTGCCAGCAGTTCGACCCGGCGCGAGCAGTACTTC. Protein sequence: CASSSTRREQYF.

The chain links TRBV6-2 or TRBV6-3 to TRBJ2-1; D possibly uses TRBD1 or TRBD2 (7 bases each). The CDR3 runs 15 residues. CDR1 MNHEY and CDR2 SVGEGT come from the germline V gene. V lost 3 bases and J 8 bases, leaving 17 bases between the germline ends. Here the CDR3 DNA reads TGTGCCAGCAGTTATGGAGACAGGGAGGGTGATGAGCAGTTCTTC. Protein: CASSYGDREGDEQFF.

For this clonotype: One end of the junction fails to match germline, which may point to a read error. The rearrangement joins TRBV10-3 to TRBJ2-1, with TRBD2 matching 11 bases. CDR1 ENHRY and CDR2 SYGVKD come from the germline V gene. CDR3 size: 11 residues. As DNA, the CDR3 is TGTGCCATCAGACTAGCGGGAGAGCAGTTATTC. Protein: CAIRLAGEQLF.

The chain carries TRBV6-2 or TRBV6-3 and TRBJ1-2, with unresolved D. V lost 0 bases to trimming and J lost 5 bases, with 10 bases between them. Germline V gene lookup returns CDR1 MNHEY and CDR2 SVGEGT. The CDR3 covers 14 residues. The CDR3 coding sequence is TGTGCCAGCAGTTACTCGATACAGCCTTATGGCTACACCTTC. Its protein product is CASSYSIQPYGYTF.

This clonotype showed up just a few times. The rearrangement uses TRBV11-2 and TRBJ2-3, with D maybe TRBD2 (7 bases). Per germline, CDR1 SGHAT and CDR2 FQNNGV. V lost 5 bases to trimming and J lost 2 bases, with 11 bases between them. The CDR3 has 14 residues. CDR3: CASSGGGHTDTQYF. DNA of the CDR3: TGTGCCAGCAGCGGGGGGGGGCACACAGATACGCAGTATTTT.

The table lists this clonotype with a few counts. The chain joins TRBV6-2 or TRBV6-3 to TRBJ2-5; 10 nucleotides agree with TRBD1. V was clipped by 8 bases and J by 2 bases; unmatched bases: 5. Germline values: CDR1 MNHEY, CDR2 SVGEGT. CDR3 size: 14 residues. The CDR3 nucleotides are TGTGCCAGCGGCTTGGGACAGGGGCAAGAGACCCAGTACTTC. Translation: CASGLGQGQETQYF.

The rearrangement joins TRBV19 to TRBJ2-3; 9 nucleotides line up with TRBD2. This CDR3 comprises 17 residues. CDR1 LNHDA and CDR2 SQIVND come from the germline V gene (reference sequence). The ends lost 3 bases at V and 4 bases at J; junction bases unmatched: 11. The CDR3 sequence is CASSINRLAGKSDTQYF. CDR3 coding DNA: TGTGCCAGTAGTATTAACCGGCTAGCGGGAAAATCAGATACGCAGTATTTT. Full variable domain (remainder filled in from reference TRBV19 and TRBJ2-3): DGGITQSPKYLFRKEGQNVTLSCEQNLNHDAMYWYRQDPGQGLRLIYYSQIVNDFQKGDIAEGYSVSREKKESFPLTVTSAQKNPTAFYLCASSINRLAGKSDTQYFGPGTRLTVL.

V gene TRBV7-8 combines with J gene TRBJ2-7; D gene ambiguous. CDR3 size: 14 residues. Germline CDR1 reads SGHVS; CDR2 reads FQNEAQ. The V end was cut by 0 bases, the J end by 5 bases, with 11 bases between. DNA for the CDR3: TGTGCCAGCAGCTTAGCGGGGTGGATCAACGAGCAGTACTTC. Protein product: CASSLAGWINEQYF.

The genes are TRBV5-1 and TRBJ1-2; unclear D gene. The ends were cut back, 5 bases at V and 6 bases at J, with 8 bases in the middle. Germline V gene data show CDR1 as SGHRS and CDR2 as YFSETQ. This CDR3 has 11 residues. The CDR3 loop reads CASRLWDGYTF. DNA of the CDR3: TGCGCCAGCAGACTATGGGATGGCTACACCTTC.

This clonotype was seen only a few times. The V call is TRBV7-2, the J call TRBJ1-2; D is ambiguous. The germline V gene encodes CDR1 SGHTA and CDR2 FQGNSA. CDR3 length equals 14 residues. The ends were cut back, 7 bases at V and 4 bases at J, with 16 bases in the middle. This CDR3 is CASTPPAGVYGYTF. The CDR3 region has the DNA TGTGCCAGCACCCCACCGGCAGGTGTCTATGGCTACACCTTC.

This clonotype showed up just a few times. The V gene is TRBV7-8, the J gene TRBJ1-1; tentatively, D is TRBD1 (6 bases). The CDR3 sequence is 16 residues long. V was shortened by 1 base and J by 4 bases, with 16 bases between the two germline ends. Germline CDR1 reads SGHVS; CDR2 reads FQNEAQ. The CDR3 spells CASSLGARGESTEAFF. CDR3 nucleotides: TGTGCCAGCAGCTTAGGGGCCAGGGGAGAGAGCACTGAAGCTTTCTTT.

This clonotype showed up many times. This chain joins TRBV18 and TRBJ2-3; D is ambiguous. Looked up from germline, CDR1 is KGHSH and CDR2 is LQKENI. The ends were cut back, 2 bases at V and 0 bases at J, with 6 bases in the middle. The CDR3 length is 14 residues. CDR3 amino acids: CASSPGTSTDTQYF. CDR3 bases: TGTGCCAGCTCACCAGGAACTAGCACAGATACGCAGTATTTT.

This clonotype was observed a handful of times. The rearrangement links TRBV10-3 to TRBJ2-6; TRBD1 matches 9 bases. Germline CDR1 reads ENHRY; CDR2 reads SYGVKD. The CDR3 covers 16 residues. Trimming at V came to 7 bases and at J to 1 base, leaving 5 bases not matched to a gene. CDR3 DNA: TGTGCCATCATGGGACAGGGTGTTTCTGGGGCCAACGTCCTGACTTTC. This sequence encodes CAIMGQGVSGANVLTF.

The chain employs TRBV5-5 and TRBJ2-5; 9 nucleotides align to TRBD1. V lost 0 bases and J lost 2; bases outside the gene matches: 8. From germline, CDR1 is SGHKS and CDR2 YYEKEE (reference sequence). The CDR3 is 17 residues long. CDR3 DNA: TGTGCCAGCAGCTTGGGGCCCGGGACAGGGTTTCAAGAGACCCAGTACTTC. Encoded protein: CASSLGPGTGFQETQYF.